One sample yielded the 18 T cell receptor beta chains listed below, sequenced in a study of beta chain features in type 1 diabetes. Study results and limitations: Researchers report that Type 1 diabetes patients had moderately but significantly shorter TCRB CDR3s across all four CD4+ subsets.

The sequenced template was cDNA made from the entire isolated RNA. Assay: immunoSEQ multiplex PCR; the TCRdb copy retains only in-frame clones and omits some. The sample includes 250,000 to 300,000 clones, approximately 25% of them seen just once. The antigens for these receptors are not known. Sequencing was performed on naive CD4+ T cells from blood. These receptors came from a woman in her 30s with type 1 diabetes.

The CDR3 DNA is TGCAGCGTTGAAACAGACTCTGGGGCCAACGTCCTGACTTTC. It codes for CSVETDSGANVLTF. The V call is TRBV29-1, the J call TRBJ2-6; no clear D. This CDR3 has 14 residues. Germline CDR1 is SQVTM and CDR2 is ANQGSEA. V dropped 2 bases and J dropped 0 bases, with 5 bases sitting between them.

This clone was seen a handful of times. This sequence joins TRBV27 and TRBJ1-2; D may be TRBD1 (6 bases). CDR1 is MNHEY and CDR2 is SMNVEV in the germline V gene (reference sequence). The CDR3 consists of 15 residues. The V gene lost 4 bases and the J gene lost 4 bases, with 16 bases spanning the gap. The CDR3 DNA reads as TGTGCCAGCAGTTCTTTCCCCGGGACACCCTATGGCTACACCTTC. Its protein product is CASSSFPGTPYGYTF.

This clone has only a few counts. The genes are TRBV30 and TRBJ2-5; 8 bases are a match to TRBD2. The CDR3 runs 15 residues. Germline V gene sequence: CDR1 GTSNPN, CDR2 SVGIG (reference sequence). The V segment lost 1 base and the J segment 4 bases; nucleotides outside the gene matches: 8. CDR3 amino acids: CAWSGEAGVRETQYF. In DNA form, the CDR3 reads TGTGCCTGGAGTGGAGAAGCGGGAGTCCGAGAGACCCAGTACTTC.

This clone was picked up a small number of times. The V gene is TRBV9, the J gene TRBJ2-1; 8 positions match TRBD2. The length of the CDR3 is 16 residues. V shed 0 bases, J shed 9 bases, and the junction held 11 bases outside the gene matches. Germline V gives CDR1 SGDLS, CDR2 YYNGEE. The DNA for the CDR3 is TGTGCCAGCAGCGTAGCAGCGGGAGAAGCAGGCAGTGAGCAGTTCTTC. It yields the protein CASSVAAGEAGSEQFF.

The V and J genes are TRBV5-1 and TRBJ1-2; a weak D match, TRBD1 (5 bases). The CDR3 covers 14 residues. With 3 bases removed from V and 4 bases from J, the gap between germline ends came to 13 bases. In germline, CDR1 is SGHRS, CDR2 YFSETQ. CDR3 region: CASSSTAGPYGYTF. In nucleotides, the CDR3 is TGCGCCAGCAGCTCGACCGCGGGGCCCTATGGCTACACCTTC.

V usage is TRBV30 and J usage is TRBJ2-2; 8 bases are shared with TRBD2. The CDR3 has 16 amino acids. J was trimmed by 1 base and V by 3 bases; bases with no gene match: 7. Germline V CDR1 and CDR2: GTSNPN, SVGIG (reference sequence). CDR3 loop: CAWRTGGLVNTGELFF. Here the CDR3 DNA reads TGTGCCTGGAGGACGGGGGGACTAGTGAACACCGGGGAGCTGTTTTTT.

A few counts support this clone. The V call is TRBV29-1, the J call TRBJ2-2, with D perhaps matching TRBD1 (5 bases). Germline V CDR1 and CDR2: SQVTM, ANQGSEA. Trimming pared 3 bases from V and 8 bases from J, leaving 10 bases between. The CDR3 sequence is 12 residues long. CDR3 bases: TGCAGCGTTGATGGGGCAGAGGGGGAGCTGTTTTTT. It specifies CSVDGAEGELFF.

This clone was found a few times. The rearrangement links TRBV18 to TRBJ1-1, with 7 bases matching TRBD1. Per germline, CDR1 KGHSH and CDR2 LQKENI. The CDR3 totals 14 residues. J lost 3 bases, V lost 0 bases, and 1 base had no gene match. The CDR3: CASSPPGQDTEAFF. CDR3 sequence (DNA): TGTGCCAGCTCACCACCTGGACAGGACACTGAAGCTTTCTTT.

This clone was picked up a small number of times. The rearrangement joins TRBV28 to TRBJ2-7; 11 nucleotides line up with TRBD1. V was clipped by 1 base and J by 4 bases; unmatched bases: 3. The CDR3 consists of 15 residues. The germline V gene encodes CDR1 MDHEN and CDR2 SYDVKM. The CDR3 loop reads CASSLFRDRGYEQYF. Here the CDR3 DNA reads TGTGCCAGCAGTTTATTCCGGGACAGGGGGTACGAGCAGTACTTC.

There are a few counts of this clone. The chain carries TRBV29-1 and TRBJ2-4; tentative D call: TRBD1 (6 bases). The CDR3 loop spans 14 amino acids. V lost 6 bases and J lost 0, with 12 bases in between. CDR1 is SQVTM and CDR2 is ANQGSEA in the germline V gene. DNA for the CDR3: TGCAGCGTCTCGACAGGCATAGCCAAAAACATTCAGTACTTC. Protein: CSVSTGIAKNIQYF. The variable domain in full, with the rest retrieved from reference TRBV29-1 and TRBJ2-4, is SAVISQKPSRDICQRGTSLTIQCQVDSQVTMMFWYRQQPGQSLTLIATANQGSEATYESGFVIDKFPISRPNLTFSTLTVSNMSPEDSSIYLCSVSTGIAKNIQYFGAGTRLSVL.

The chain couples TRBV5-6 to TRBJ1-1; 7 bases are a match to TRBD1. The CDR3 has 14 amino acids. CDR1 and CDR2 (germline): SGHDT, YYEEEE. V shed 4 bases and J 4 bases; nucleotides not matched to a gene: 7. CDR3 in DNA: TGTGCCAGCAGCCCCACGCAGGGGGGCACTGAAGCTTTCTTT. Amino acids: CASSPTQGGTEAFF.

This chain joins TRBV29-1 and TRBJ1-4; 7 bases are shared with TRBD1. CDR1 is SQVTM, CDR2 ANQGSEA, per germline. This CDR3 spans 15 amino acids. V lost 6 bases, J lost 6 bases, and 13 bases stayed unmatched. The CDR3 is CSVYPLTGEDEKLFF. The CDR3 DNA sequence: TGCAGCGTGTACCCACTCACAGGGGAGGATGAAAAACTGTTTTTT.

This sequence joins TRBV7-3 and TRBJ2-7; weak D call: TRBD1 (6 bases). The V end was cut by 5 bases, the J end by 6 bases, with 11 bases between. The CDR3 length is 12 residues. Germline loops: CDR1 SGHTA, CDR2 FQGTGA. The CDR3 loop is CASSGTFVEQYF. In DNA, the CDR3 is TGTGCCAGCAGCGGGACATTCGTCGAGCAGTACTTC.

The chain employs TRBV27 and TRBJ2-7, with 9 nucleotides matching TRBD1. Germline CDR1 and CDR2: MNHEY and SMNVEV (reference sequence). V trimming: 8 bases; J trimming: 3 bases; junction bases outside the gene matches: 14. The length of the CDR3 is 16 residues. CDR3 amino acids: CASRFGIGQGIYEQYF. In DNA, the CDR3 is TGTGCCAGCCGATTTGGTATTGGACAGGGGATCTACGAGCAGTACTTC.

This chain connects TRBV5-1 to TRBJ2-1, with 7 bases that match TRBD1. The CDR3 has 14 amino acids. V trimming: 5 bases; J trimming: 0 bases; junction bases outside the gene matches: 2. Germline V CDR1 and CDR2: SGHRS, YFSETQ. The CDR3 coding sequence is TGCGCCAGCAGAAGGGACAGCTCCTACAATGAGCAGTTCTTC. This sequence encodes CASRRDSSYNEQFF.

V usage is TRBV11-2 and J usage is TRBJ2-1; 8 bases align to TRBD2. Trimming at V came to 5 bases and at J to 9 bases, leaving 18 bases not matched to a gene. From germline, CDR1 is SGHAT and CDR2 FQNNGV. CDR3 size: 17 residues. For the CDR3, the DNA is TGTGCCAGCAGCCCGACCCGGGAGGGCCGGATACTTGGTGAGCAGTTCTTC. Protein: CASSPTREGRILGEQFF.

This clone was detected a few times. The V gene is TRBV29-1, the J gene TRBJ1-1; 8 bases match TRBD1. The CDR3 totals 13 residues. Trimming took 6 bases from V and 0 from J; bases not matched to a gene: 3. In germline, CDR1 is SQVTM, CDR2 ANQGSEA. CDR3 DNA: TGCAGCGTCAACAGGGGGATGAACACTGAAGCTTTCTTT. This codes for CSVNRGMNTEAFF. Together with reference TRBV29-1 and TRBJ1-1, the CDR3 gives the full variable domain: SAVISQKPSRDICQRGTSLTIQCQVDSQVTMMFWYRQQPGQSLTLIATANQGSEATYESGFVIDKFPISRPNLTFSTLTVSNMSPEDSSIYLCSVNRGMNTEAFFGQGTRLTVV.

This clone showed up just a few times. The chain couples TRBV28 to TRBJ1-2, with no clear D. V was pared by 4 bases and J by 0 bases, with 15 bases between. The CDR3 covers 16 residues. Germline assignment: CDR1 MDHEN and CDR2 SYDVKM. Here the CDR3 reads CASSSRREASNYGYTF. In nucleotides, the CDR3 is TGTGCCAGCAGTTCCAGGAGGGAAGCCTCTAACTATGGCTACACCTTC.